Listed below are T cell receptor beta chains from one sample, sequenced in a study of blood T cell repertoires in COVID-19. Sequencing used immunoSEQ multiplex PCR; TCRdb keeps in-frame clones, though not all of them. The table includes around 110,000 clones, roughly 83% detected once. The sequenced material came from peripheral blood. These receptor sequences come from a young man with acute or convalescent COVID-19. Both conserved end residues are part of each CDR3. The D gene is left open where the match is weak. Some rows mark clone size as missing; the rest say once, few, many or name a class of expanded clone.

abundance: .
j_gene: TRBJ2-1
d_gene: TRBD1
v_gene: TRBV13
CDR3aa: CASSSQHRGSYNEQFF
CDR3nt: TGTGCCAGCAGCTCGCAGCACAGGGGATCTTACAATGAGCAGTTCTTC

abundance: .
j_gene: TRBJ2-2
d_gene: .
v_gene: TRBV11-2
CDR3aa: CASSLEVSGTGELFF
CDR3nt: TGTGCCAGCAGCTTAGAGGTATCGGGCACCGGGGAGCTGTTTTTT

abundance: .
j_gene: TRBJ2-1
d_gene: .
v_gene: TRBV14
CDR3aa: CASSPFQRWTKSEQFF
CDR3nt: TGTGCCAGCAGCCCGTTTCAGCGGTGGACTAAGAGTGAGCAGTTCTTC

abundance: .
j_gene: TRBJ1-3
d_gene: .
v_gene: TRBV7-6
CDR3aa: CASSPGRGGYSGNTIYF
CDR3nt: TGTGCCAGCAGCCCCGGTCGGGGGGGATACTCTGGAAACACCATATATTTT

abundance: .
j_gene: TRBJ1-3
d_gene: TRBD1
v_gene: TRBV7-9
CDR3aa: CASSLRDRPSGNTIYF
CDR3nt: TGTGCCAGCAGCTTGCGGGACAGGCCCTCTGGAAACACCATATATTTT

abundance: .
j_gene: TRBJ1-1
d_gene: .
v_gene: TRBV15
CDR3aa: CATSRTSYLEAFF
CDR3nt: TGTGCCACCAGCAGAACTAGCTATCTTGAAGCTTTCTTT

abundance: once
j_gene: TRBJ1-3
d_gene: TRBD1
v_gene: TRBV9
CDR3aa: CASSLGTGGSGNTIYF
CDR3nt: TGTGCCAGCAGCCTCGGGACAGGTGGCTCTGGAAACACCATATATTTT

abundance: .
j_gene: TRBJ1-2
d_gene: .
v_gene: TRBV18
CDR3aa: CASSQEQSNYGYTF
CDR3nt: TGTGCCAGCTCACAGGAACAGAGCAACTATGGCTACACCTTC

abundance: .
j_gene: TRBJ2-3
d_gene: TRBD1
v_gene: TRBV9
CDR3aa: CASSAHPGQGDTQYF
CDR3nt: TGTGCCAGCAGCGCCCATCCGGGACAGGGAGATACGCAGTATTTT

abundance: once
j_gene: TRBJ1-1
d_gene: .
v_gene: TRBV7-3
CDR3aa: CASSVEAIPNTEAFF
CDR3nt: TGTGCCAGCAGCGTTGAAGCTATCCCTAACACTGAAGCTTTCTTT

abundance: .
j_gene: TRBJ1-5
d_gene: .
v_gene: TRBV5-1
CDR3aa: CASSLGQNQPQHF
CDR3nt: TGCGCCAGCAGCTTGGGGCAGAATCAGCCCCAGCATTTT

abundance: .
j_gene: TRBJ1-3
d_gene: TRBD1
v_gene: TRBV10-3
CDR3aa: CAISSRTGGRGNTIYF
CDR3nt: TGTGCCATCAGTTCAAGGACAGGAGGAAGAGGAAACACCATATATTTT

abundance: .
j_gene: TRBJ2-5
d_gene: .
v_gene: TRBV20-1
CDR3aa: CSARAGTQYF
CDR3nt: TGCAGTGCTAGAGCAGGGACCCAGTACTTC

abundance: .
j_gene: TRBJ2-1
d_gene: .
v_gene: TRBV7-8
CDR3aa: CASSLNNEQFF
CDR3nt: TGTGCCAGCAGCCTAAACAATGAGCAGTTCTTC

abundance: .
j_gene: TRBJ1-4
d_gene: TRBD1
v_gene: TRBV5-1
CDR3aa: CASSTMGQGAVWTNEKLFF
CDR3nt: TGCGCCAGCAGCACAATGGGACAGGGGGCGGTATGGACTAATGAAAAACTGTTTTTT

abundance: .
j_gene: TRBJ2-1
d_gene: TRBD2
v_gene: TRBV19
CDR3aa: CASSTPGLADYNEQFF
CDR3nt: TGTGCCAGTAGTACCCCGGGACTAGCAGATTACAATGAGCAGTTCTTC

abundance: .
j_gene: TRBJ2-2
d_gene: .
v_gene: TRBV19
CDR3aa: CASSIVPSPNTGELFF
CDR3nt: TGTGCCAGTAGTATAGTCCCGAGCCCGAACACCGGGGAGCTGTTTTTT

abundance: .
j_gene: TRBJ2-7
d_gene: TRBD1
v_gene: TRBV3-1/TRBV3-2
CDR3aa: CASSQEGTGYSYEQYF
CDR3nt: TGTGCCAGCAGCCAAGAGGGGACAGGGTACTCCTACGAGCAGTACTTC

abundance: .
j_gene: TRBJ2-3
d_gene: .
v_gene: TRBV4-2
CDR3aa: CASSQERRRDTQYF
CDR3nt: TGTGCCAGCAGCCAAGAGCGGCGTCGGGATACGCAGTATTTT

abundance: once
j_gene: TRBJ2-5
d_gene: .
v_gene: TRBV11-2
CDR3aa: CASSPRLAGDQETQYF
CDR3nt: TGTGCCAGCAGCCCCCGTCTGGCAGGGGATCAAGAGACCCAGTACTTC

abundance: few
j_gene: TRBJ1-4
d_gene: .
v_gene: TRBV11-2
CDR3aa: CASSLGQAGSSGKLFF
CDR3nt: TGTGCCAGCAGCTTAGGACAGGCTGGCAGTAGTGGAAAACTGTTTTTT

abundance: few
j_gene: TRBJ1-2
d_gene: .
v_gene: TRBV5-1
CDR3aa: CASSVDSLVGYTF
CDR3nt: TGCGCCAGCAGCGTCGACAGCCTAGTGGGCTACACCTTC

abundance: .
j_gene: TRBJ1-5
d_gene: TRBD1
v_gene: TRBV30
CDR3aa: CAWTTGGRQPQHF
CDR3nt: TGTGCCTGGACTACAGGGGGTCGTCAGCCCCAGCATTTT

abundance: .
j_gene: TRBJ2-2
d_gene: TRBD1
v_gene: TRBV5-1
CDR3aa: CASSLGVSGGYTGELFF
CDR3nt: TGCGCCAGCAGCTTGGGTGTGTCAGGGGGCTACACCGGGGAGCTGTTTTTT

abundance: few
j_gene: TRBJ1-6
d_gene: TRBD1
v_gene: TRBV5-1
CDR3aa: CASSSSGTGSSYNSPLHF
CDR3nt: TGCGCCAGCAGCTCGTCCGGGACAGGGAGCTCCTATAATTCACCCCTCCACTTT

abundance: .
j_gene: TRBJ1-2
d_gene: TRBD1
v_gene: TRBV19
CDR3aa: CASSIVKRTGRYGYTF
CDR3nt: TGTGCCAGTAGTATAGTTAAGAGGACAGGGCGGTATGGCTACACCTTC

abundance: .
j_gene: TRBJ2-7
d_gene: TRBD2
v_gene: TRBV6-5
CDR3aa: CASKAGEPYEQYF
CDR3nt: TGTGCCAGCAAGGCGGGGGAGCCCTACGAGCAGTACTTC

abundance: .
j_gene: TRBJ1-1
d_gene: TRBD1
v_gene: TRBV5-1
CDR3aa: CASGPTGMNTEAFF
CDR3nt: TGCGCCAGCGGTCCGACAGGGATGAACACTGAAGCTTTCTTT

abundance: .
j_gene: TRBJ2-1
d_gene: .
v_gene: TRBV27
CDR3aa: CASSLSRGGYEQFF
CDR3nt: TGTGCCAGCAGTTTATCGAGGGGAGGCTATGAGCAGTTCTTC

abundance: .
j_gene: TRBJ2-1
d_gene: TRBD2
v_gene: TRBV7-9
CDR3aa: CASSFMGGMQFF
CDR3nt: TGTGCCAGCAGCTTCATGGGGGGGATGCAGTTCTTC

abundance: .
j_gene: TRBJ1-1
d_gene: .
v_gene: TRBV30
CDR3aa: CAWRQGWTEAFF
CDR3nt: TGTGCCTGGAGGCAGGGTTGGACTGAAGCTTTCTTT

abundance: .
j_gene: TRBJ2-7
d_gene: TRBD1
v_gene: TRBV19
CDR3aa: CASSSSTGVAYEQYF
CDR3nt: TGTGCCAGTAGTAGCTCGACAGGGGTCGCCTACGAGCAGTACTTC

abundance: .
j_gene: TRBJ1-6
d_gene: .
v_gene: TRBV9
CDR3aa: CASGQNSPLHF
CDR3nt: TGTGCCAGCGGCCAGAATTCACCCCTCCACTTT

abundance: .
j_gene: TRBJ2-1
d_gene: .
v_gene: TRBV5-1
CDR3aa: CASTDGDSNEQFF
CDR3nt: TGCGCCAGTACCGACGGGGATAGCAATGAGCAGTTCTTC

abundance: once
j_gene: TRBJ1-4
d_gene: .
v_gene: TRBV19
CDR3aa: CASRRPRDEKLFF
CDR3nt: TGTGCCAGTAGGAGGCCACGGGATGAAAAACTGTTTTTT

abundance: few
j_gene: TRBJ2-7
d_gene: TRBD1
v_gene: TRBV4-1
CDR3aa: CASSQQHGTGNFYEQYF
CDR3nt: TGCGCCAGCAGCCAACAGCATGGGACAGGGAATTTCTACGAGCAGTACTTC

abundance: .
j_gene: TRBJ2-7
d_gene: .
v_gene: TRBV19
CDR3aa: CAPRGIKVISYEQYF
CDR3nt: TGTGCCCCCCGGGGGATTAAGGTGATCTCCTACGAGCAGTACTTC

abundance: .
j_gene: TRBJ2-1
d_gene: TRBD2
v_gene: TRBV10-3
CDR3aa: CAISSGRGNEQFF
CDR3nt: TGTGCCATCAGTAGCGGGAGGGGGAATGAGCAGTTCTTC

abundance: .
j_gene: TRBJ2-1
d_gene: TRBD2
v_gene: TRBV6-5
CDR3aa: CASSPGLATDEQFF
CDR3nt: TGTGCCAGCAGTCCTGGACTAGCGACGGATGAGCAGTTCTTC

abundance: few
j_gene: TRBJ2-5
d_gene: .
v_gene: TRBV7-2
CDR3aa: CASSLYGGPQETQYF
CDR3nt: TGTGCCAGCAGCTTATACGGGGGGCCCCAAGAGACCCAGTACTTC

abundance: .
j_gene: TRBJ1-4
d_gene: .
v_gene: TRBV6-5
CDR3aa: CASSYLPVANEKLFF
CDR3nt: TGTGCCAGCAGTTACTTACCCGTGGCCAATGAAAAACTGTTTTTT

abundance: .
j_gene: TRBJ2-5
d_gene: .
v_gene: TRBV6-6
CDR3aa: CASSFGETQYF
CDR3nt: TGTGCCAGCAGTTTCGGAGAGACCCAGTACTTC

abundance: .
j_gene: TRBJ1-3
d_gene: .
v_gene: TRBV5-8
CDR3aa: CASSLIKDAGPGNTIYF
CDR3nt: TGTGCCAGCAGCTTGATCAAGGATGCGGGCCCGGGAAACACCATATATTTT

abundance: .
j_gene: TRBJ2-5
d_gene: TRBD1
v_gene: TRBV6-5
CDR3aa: CASWGQGAGGETQYF
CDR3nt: TGTGCCAGCTGGGGACAGGGGGCAGGAGGGGAGACCCAGTACTTC

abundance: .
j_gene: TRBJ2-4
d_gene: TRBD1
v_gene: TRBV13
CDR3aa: CASSPRQGGLNIQYF
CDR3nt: TGTGCCAGCAGCCCCCGACAGGGGGGCCTAAACATTCAGTACTTC

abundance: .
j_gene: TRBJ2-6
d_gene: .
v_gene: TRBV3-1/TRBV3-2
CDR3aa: CASSQDGQGNVLTF
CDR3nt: TGTGCCAGCAGCCAAGATGGGCAGGGCAACGTCCTGACTTTC

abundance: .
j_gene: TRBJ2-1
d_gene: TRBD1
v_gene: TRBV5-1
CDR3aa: CASSGGQGSNNEQFF
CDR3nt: TGCGCCAGCAGCGGAGGACAGGGTTCGAACAATGAGCAGTTCTTC

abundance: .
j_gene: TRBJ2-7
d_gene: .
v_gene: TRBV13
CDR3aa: CASSFGLAPHGWQYF
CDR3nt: TGTGCCAGCAGCTTCGGTCTAGCACCCCACGGTTGGCAGTACTTC